The 8 T cell receptor beta chains listed next were all sequenced from one sample in a study of blood T cell repertoires in COVID-19 (dated by TCRdb to the early 2020s). The library was generated by the immunoSEQ multiplex PCR assay. Drawn from immuneACCESS, this table holds only the in-frame rearrangements with V and J called that TCRdb kept. Clones are partly lost; checked studies trace under half to an unresolved V gene and leave the rest unexplained. In this sample the table shows 150,000 to 200,000 clones, 81% of which occur a single time. The leading ten clones occupy 5.6% of the sample. The specimen sequenced was PBMCs or T cells enriched from blood (not recorded which). All receptors derive from a woman between 40 and 55 years old with acute COVID-19.

This sequence joins TRBV5-4 and TRBJ2-1; maybe TRBD2 (5 bases). This CDR3 has 15 residues. The germline CDR1 and CDR2 sequences are SGHNT and YYREEE (reference sequence). V lost 0 bases and J 10 bases, leaving 17 bases between the germline ends. DNA for the CDR3: TGTGCCAGCAGCTTGGGCATTGAGGGAATACGGGAGCAGTTCTTC. Its translation: CASSLGIEGIREQFF.

The rearrangement joins TRBV7-2 to TRBJ2-3; TRBD1 might be the D (5 bases). V was clipped by 5 bases and J by 2 bases, with 11 bases between them. The germline V gene has CDR1 SGHTA and CDR2 FQGNSA. The CDR3 covers 14 residues. Here the CDR3 reads CASSADSLTDTQYF. CDR3 bases: TGTGCCAGCAGCGCCGACAGCCTCACAGATACGCAGTATTTT.

The chain links TRBV18 to TRBJ1-4; no firm D call. Germline V CDR1 and CDR2: KGHSH, LQKENI. V dropped 2 bases and J dropped 7 bases, with 11 bases sitting between them. The CDR3 sequence is 14 residues long. CDR3 coding DNA: TGTGCCAGCTCACCAGAGGTCGCGGGTGAAAAACTGTTTTTT. Protein: CASSPEVAGEKLFF. Using reference TRBV18 and TRBJ1-4 for the parts outside the CDR3, the full variable domain is NAGVMQNPRHLVRRRGQEARLRCSPMKGHSHVYWYRQLPEEGLKFMVYLQKENIIDESGMPKERFSAEFPKEGPSILRIQQVVRGDSAAYFCASSPEVAGEKLFFGSGTQLSVL.

This clone was counted a few times. The V call is TRBV6-1, the J call TRBJ2-3; TRBD2 is a possible D gene (6 bases). The germline gives CDR1 MNHNS, CDR2 SASEGT. CDR3 length: 15 amino acids. The V gene lost 1 base and the J gene lost 5 bases, with 13 bases spanning the gap. CDR3 sequence (DNA): TGTGCCAGCAGTGAAGGCCCCGGGGGAATAGATACGCAGTATTTT. Translation gives CASSEGPGGIDTQYF.

This rearrangement joins TRBV12-3 or TRBV12-4 to TRBJ2-2; the D gene is possibly TRBD1 (5 bases). V gave up 4 bases and J gave up 5 bases, with 8 bases separating them. The CDR3 is 13 residues long. The chain's CDR3 is CASSSQGTGELFF. Written as DNA, the CDR3 is TGTGCCAGCAGTTCCCAGGGTACCGGGGAGCTGTTTTTT.

This CDR3 reads CASSRTGVESGNTIYF. The CDR3, as DNA: TGTGCCAGCAGTCGGACAGGGGTTGAGTCCGGAAACACCATATATTTT. The chain has TRBV7-9 and TRBJ1-3; 9 bases fit TRBD1. V dropped 6 bases and J dropped 4; count of bases not matched to a gene: 10. Looked up from germline, CDR1 is SEHNR and CDR2 is FQNEAQ (reference sequence). The CDR3 is 16 amino acids.

The chain has TRBV29-1 and TRBJ1-2; D unresolved. The CDR3 has 13 residues. The germline V gene has CDR1 SQVTM and CDR2 ANQGSEA. V lost 2 bases and J lost 8, with 15 bases in between. The CDR3 spells CSVERTSGSGYTF. CDR3 in DNA: TGCAGCGTTGAAAGGACTTCCGGGAGCGGCTACACCTTC.

The chain uses TRBV7-9 and TRBJ2-4; D gene unclear. The CDR3 is 16 amino acids. Trimming cost V 4 bases and J 0 bases, with 13 bases left between them. In germline, CDR1 is SEHNR, CDR2 FQNEAQ (reference sequence). The CDR3 is CASSSVGQLAKNIQYF. The CDR3 DNA reads as TGTGCCAGCAGCTCGGTGGGCCAGTTAGCCAAAAACATTCAGTACTTC. The variable domain in full, completed from reference TRBV7-9 and TRBJ2-4, reads DTGVSQNPRHKITKRGQNVTFRCDPISEHNRLYWYRQTLGQGPEFLTYFQNEAQLEKSRLLSDRFSAERPKGSFSTLEIQRTEQGDSAMYLCASSSVGQLAKNIQYFGAGTRLSVL.